These T cell receptor beta chains were read from a single sample in a study of blood T cell repertoires in COVID-19. Method: immunoSEQ multiplex PCR; TCRdb's copy keeps in-frame clones and lacks some. Found here are 250,000 or so clones, 75% to 95% of them singletons; the top ten hold 2.8%. Material for sequencing was PBMCs or T cells enriched from blood (not recorded which). All receptors come from a man between 40 and 49 years old who had been exposed to COVID-19. Each CDR3 is given with its conserved first and last residue. The order of the fields is J gene, V gene, clone size, D gene, CDR3 DNA, CDR3 protein. The D gene is left open where the match is weak. Part of the rows lack a size; the others show once, few, many or a class for expanded clones.

TRBJ1-5	TRBV28	once	TRBD1	TGTGCCAGCAGTTACTCCGGGACAGGGGGCTTGCAGCCCCAGCATTTT	CASSYSGTGGLQPQHF
TRBJ1-5	TRBV25-1	.	TRBD1	TGTGCCAGCAGGACCTTAGGGGGCAGACATTGTCAGCCCCAGCATTTT	CASRTLGGRHCQPQHF
TRBJ2-3	TRBV28	.	TRBD2	TGTGCCAGCGGGCCGACTAGCGTCGCACCGTACGCAGATACGCAGTATTTT	CASGPTSVAPYADTQYF
TRBJ2-6	TRBV12-5	.	.	TGTGCTAGTGCCCCCGGGGTCTCTGGGGCCAACGTCCTGACTTTC	CASAPGVSGANVLTF
TRBJ2-7	TRBV28	once	TRBD1	TGTGCCAGCAGGACACCAGGGGGCTTGGGTCCCGACGAGCAGTACTTC	CASRTPGGLGPDEQYF
TRBJ1-1	TRBV24-1	once	.	TGTGCCACCAGCGGTCAACAGTACAACACTGAAGCTTTCTTT	CATSGQQYNTEAFF
TRBJ2-3	TRBV7-9	.	.	TGTGCCAGCAGCTTAGCTTCCCTAGGAACAGATACGCAGTATTTT	CASSLASLGTDTQYF
TRBJ1-5	TRBV7-8	.	.	TGTGCCAGCAGCAACAGCTATTCCTTCAATCAGCCCCAGCATTTT	CASSNSYSFNQPQHF
TRBJ1-2	TRBV11-3	once	.	TGTGCCAGTGGGGCAGGGGATCGCGGTGGCTACACCTTC	CASGAGDRGGYTF
TRBJ2-1	TRBV30	.	TRBD1	TGTGCCTGGAGTGGTGGACAGGGGGGTTACAATGAGCAGTTCTTC	CAWSGGQGGYNEQFF
TRBJ1-1	TRBV6-5	.	.	TGTGCCAGCAGTCTTGCGGGGGGGAGCACTGAAGCTTTCTTT	CASSLAGGSTEAFF
TRBJ2-7	TRBV27	.	.	TGTGCCAGCAGTTGGTTATATAGGAGACCCTACGAGCAGTACTTC	CASSWLYRRPYEQYF
TRBJ1-4	TRBV5-6	once	TRBD1	TGTGCCAGCAGCTACAGACAGGGGAATAATGAAAAACTGTTTTTT	CASSYRQGNNEKLFF
TRBJ1-5	TRBV6-6	.	.	TGTGCCAGCAGTTACCAAGGACAGTCAAATCAGCCCCAGCATTTT	CASSYQGQSNQPQHF
TRBJ2-5	TRBV10-3	.	.	TGTGCCATCAGTGAGTCCGCGGTTTCAGGGGAGACCCAGTACTTC	CAISESAVSGETQYF
TRBJ2-5	TRBV28	.	.	TGTGCCGCCGGACAAACCAAAGAGACCCAGTACTTC	CAAGQTKETQYF
TRBJ2-1	TRBV19	.	.	TGTGCCAGCCGACAGGATTTGGACAATGAGCAGTTCTTC	CASRQDLDNEQFF
TRBJ1-1	TRBV2	.	TRBD1	TGTGCCAGCAGTGTCCAAGGGGGCTCAGACACTGAAGCTTTCTTT	CASSVQGGSDTEAFF